This record concerns one T cell receptor beta chain sequence. This specimen comes from a study of blood T cell repertoires in COVID-19. Whole-study context: Whether acute or convalescent, the COVID-19 samples came from the United States, Italy and Spain.

The V gene end was trimmed by 1 base and the J gene end by 4 bases; junction bases not matched to a gene: 2. CDR1 is SNHLY, CDR2 FYNNEI, per germline. The CDR3 runs 15 residues. Study processing details: Amplification from reference gene primers served as the basis for estimated nucleated cell counts. Produced via immunoSEQ multiplex PCR; TCRdb's table is partial and in-frame only. V and J calls and clone size follow that table, whereas D and trimming were derived from the DNA. The sample holds approximately 49,000 clones, 80% to 85% seen once. Sequences were obtained from peripheral blood. The V and J genes are TRBV2 and TRBJ2-3; 10 bases map to TRBD2. This TCR came from a man in his forties or fifties with acute or convalescent COVID-19. The CDR3 protein is CASSEERGGADTQYF. DNA of the CDR3: TGTGCCAGCAGTGAAGAGCGGGGGGGTGCAGATACGCAGTATTTT.